One and the same sample provided the 4 T cell receptor beta chains below, sequenced in a study of cytomegalovirus exposure and HLA in healthy donors. The data were produced by immunoSEQ multiplex PCR, yet TCRdb's version contains in-frame clones alone and is incomplete. Here the sample spans some 170,000 clones, 80% to 90% being singletons. Sequencing used PBMCs. The receptors derive from a woman in her twenties or thirties in good health and CMV-seronegative.

CDR3 nucleotides: TGTGCCAGCAGCGTTAGCGGGGGGCCCCCCTACGAGCAGTACTTC. It yields the protein CASSVSGGPPYEQYF. This chain joins TRBV9 and TRBJ2-7; 10 bases are a match to TRBD2. The CDR3 consists of 15 residues. J lost 2 bases, V lost 2 bases, and 4 bases had no gene match. Per germline, CDR1 SGDLS and CDR2 YYNGEE.

The V and J genes are TRBV18 and TRBJ1-2; 10 nucleotides match TRBD1. The CDR3 is made up of 16 amino acids. Trimming at V came to 6 bases and at J to 4 bases, leaving 11 bases not matched to a gene. Germline lookup yields CDR1 KGHSH and CDR2 LQKENI. In nucleotides, the CDR3 is TGTGCCAGCTCTGACGGGACAGGGGATCTTATCTATGGCTACACCTTC. It translates to CASSDGTGDLIYGYTF.

This clone has only a few counts. CDR3 sequence (DNA): TGTGCCAGCACCACTTTGGGGGGGGGCGGCGAGACCCAGTACTTC. Translation: CASTTLGGGGETQYF. The rearrangement uses TRBV5-5 and TRBJ2-5, with D possibly being TRBD2 (7 bases). The CDR3 totals 15 residues. Germline lookup yields CDR1 SGHKS and CDR2 YYEKEE (reference sequence). Trimming pared 6 bases from V and 5 bases from J, leaving 20 bases between.

The chain carries TRBV10-3 and TRBJ2-3; 10 bases match TRBD1. The CDR3 is 15 residues long. Trimming at V came to 10 bases and at J to 5 bases, leaving 12 bases not matched to a gene. Looked up from germline, CDR1 is ENHRY and CDR2 is SYGVKD. In nucleotides, the CDR3 is TGTGCCACCCACTCCGGGACAGGGGAAGTAGATACGCAGTATTTT. Amino acid sequence: CATHSGTGEVDTQYF.